The source of this TCR beta chain is a study of regulatory T cells in long-lasting Graves disease. Combining iRepertoire HTBI primers with Arm-PCR of CDR3 regions, the authors built TCR beta libraries. In TCRdb, the multiplex PCR reads were re-called with MiXCR into one record per CDR3 protein. The table lists 400,000 to 500,000 distinct CDR3 sequences, 20% to 25% of them singletons, with roughly 7.7% in the top ten. Study-wide results and caveats: Fewer public clonotypes were shared by new patients (under 1,000) than by persistent patients (about 3,000).

Notes on this clonotype: Its antigen is currently unknown.

Time point: persistent/refractory GD, antithyroid drugs over 5 years with positive TRAb. PBMC RNA was the source of the TCR library. CDR1 DFQATT and CDR2 SNEGSKA come from the germline V gene (reference sequence). The CDR3 sequence is 16 residues long. V lost 5 bases and J 2 bases, leaving 19 bases between the germline ends. The chain recombines TRBV20-1 with TRBJ2-1; weak D call: TRBD2 (5 bases). This receptor was obtained from a female donor with Graves disease. This sample comprised peripheral blood mononuclear cells (PBMCs), obtained when the disease was refractory, from a patient treated with antithyroid drugs. CDR3: CSALPFSGSTYNEQFF. The CDR3 nucleotides read TGCAGTGCTCTCCCTTTCAGCGGATCCACCTACAATGAGCAGTTCTTC.